The clone carrying this TCR beta chain was found a few times. Its antigen is currently unknown. The CDR3 runs 11 residues. V shed 5 bases and J shed 4 bases, with 8 bases lying between them. CDR1 and CDR2 from the germline V gene are GTSNPN and SVGIG (reference sequence). Using its own MiXCR run on the 5' RACE reads, TCRdb lists one record per CDR3 protein. The sample includes about 550,000 distinct CDR3 sequences, approximately 21% of them seen just once. This sample is drawn from a study of T cells after yellow fever vaccination. The study, taken as a whole, reports: Most primary-vaccination clones recurred post-booster (nearly 98% CD4, over 70% CD8).

This TCR was recovered from a man aged 25 to 40 who received the YFV17D yellow fever vaccine. The rearrangement links TRBV30 to TRBJ1-1, with D unclear. Sample: PBMCs, taken 15 days after the yellow fever booster vaccination. As DNA, the CDR3 is TGTGCCTGGTATCTCGGCACTGAAGCTTTCTTT. Residues: CAWYLGTEAFF.